The 26 T cell receptor beta chains listed next were all sequenced from one sample in a study of T cell responses to AZD1222 COVID-19 vaccine. Here immunoSEQ multiplex PCR was the method, and the copy in TCRdb shows in-frame clones only, minus some. Among 130,000 to 150,000 clones listed, about 91% were seen once. Sequences were derived from peripheral blood, sampled 28 days after the second AZD1222 dose. These TCRs come from an adult who received the AZD1222 COVID-19 vaccine.

The count of this clone is one. The CDR3 bases are TGTGCCAGCAGCCTCCCAAGGGACACCTCCTACGAGCAGTACTTC. It specifies CASSLPRDTSYEQYF. The gene calls are TRBV7-4 and TRBJ2-7, with D possibly TRBD1 on 6 matching bases. Germline V gives CDR1 SGHVT, CDR2 SQSDAQ. Trimming removed 5 bases at V and 0 bases at J, with 14 bases between. This CDR3 spans 15 amino acids.

V and J are TRBV9 and TRBJ2-3; D ambiguous. This CDR3 is built from 16 residues. Germline V gene data show CDR1 as SGDLS and CDR2 as YYNGEE. The ends were cut back, 0 bases at V and 6 bases at J, with 17 bases in the middle. Written as DNA, the CDR3 is TGTGCCAGCAGCGTAGGCCCGACTCCTAACACCGATACGCAGTATTTT. Its protein is CASSVGPTPNTDTQYF.

The chain has TRBV24-1 and TRBJ2-1, with no clear D. Germline loops: CDR1 KGHDR, CDR2 SFDVKD. V lost 9 bases and J 5 bases, leaving 10 bases between the germline ends. CDR3 length: 12 residues. CDR3 nucleotide sequence: TGTGCCACCCAATCGCAGAACAATGAGCAGTTCTTC. It encodes CATQSQNNEQFF.

J is TRBJ1-2 and V is TRBV4-1; 8 bases are shared with TRBD1. CDR3 length: 20 residues. Germline CDR1 and CDR2: MGHRA and YSYEKL. The V gene end was trimmed by 0 bases and the J gene end by 0 bases; junction bases not matched to a gene: 15. The CDR3 nucleotides read TGCGCCAGCAGCCAAGAGGAAAAGGAGAACAGGGGGGCTTCTAACTATGGCTACACCTTC. The encoded protein is CASSQEEKENRGASNYGYTF.

This chain uses TRBV7-6 with TRBJ2-7; 8 bases line up with TRBD2. This CDR3 has 13 residues. Germline CDR1 and CDR2: SGHVS and FNYEAQ. Germline trimming cut 8 bases from V and 7 bases from J; bases unmatched to any gene: 10. CDR3 sequence reads: CASRSGTRSEQYF. The CDR3 region has the DNA TGTGCCAGCCGTTCCGGGACTAGAAGTGAGCAGTACTTC.

The chain is built from TRBV19 and TRBJ2-7; D is possibly TRBD1 (5 bases). V shed 2 bases and J shed 7 bases, with 6 bases lying between them. The CDR3 runs 11 residues. CDR1 is LNHDA and CDR2 is SQIVND in the germline V gene (reference sequence). The CDR3: CASSIQGEQYF. Written as DNA, the CDR3 is TGTGCCAGTAGTATACAGGGAGAGCAGTACTTC.

J is TRBJ1-4 and V is TRBV7-2; D perhaps matches TRBD1 (5 bases). The germline V gene encodes CDR1 SGHTA and CDR2 FQGNSA. There are 15 residues in the CDR3. V was pared by 3 bases and J by 2 bases, with 10 bases between. CDR3 sequence (DNA): TGTGCCAGCAGCTTGTGGGGGTCGACTAATGAAAAACTGTTTTTT. Translated, it gives CASSLWGSTNEKLFF.

The chain joins TRBV7-2 to TRBJ1-1, with D uncertain. This CDR3 has 14 amino acids. Trimming cost V 5 bases and J 4 bases, with 14 bases left between them. The germline V gene encodes CDR1 SGHTA and CDR2 FQGNSA. DNA for the CDR3: TGTGCCAGCAGCCCCCGAGGGATGAGCACTGAAGCTTTCTTT. This translates into CASSPRGMSTEAFF.

This clone was picked up a small number of times. The gene calls are TRBV20-1 and TRBJ1-1; a weak D match, TRBD1 (6 bases). Germline V lookup: CDR1 DFQATT, CDR2 SNEGSKA (reference sequence). This CDR3 comprises 11 residues. V lost 4 bases and J lost 8, with 11 bases in between. The CDR3 region has the DNA TGCAGTGCTAAGATCGACAGGGAAGCTTTCTTT. It yields the protein CSAKIDREAFF.

The chain uses TRBV11-2 and TRBJ2-3; D remains ambiguous. Per germline, CDR1 SGHAT and CDR2 FQNNGV. The CDR3 covers 15 residues. V shed 5 bases and J shed 1 base, with 13 bases lying between them. CDR3 amino acids: CASSTNSFGTDTQYF. CDR3 DNA: TGTGCCAGCAGCACCAATTCCTTTGGCACAGATACGCAGTATTTT.

The chain combines TRBV2 with TRBJ2-7, with 8 bases identical to TRBD1. The V and J ends lost 5 bases and 7 bases, in that order; junction bases with no gene match: 10. This CDR3 comprises 14 residues. CDR1 is SNHLY and CDR2 is FYNNEI in the germline V gene. This chain's CDR3 is CASSPGQVILEQYF. CDR3 nucleotides: TGTGCCAGCAGTCCGGGACAGGTGATTTTGGAGCAGTACTTC.

This clone was recorded a few times. The rearrangement uses TRBV7-9 and TRBJ1-4; TRBD1 might be the D (6 bases). Germline CDR1 reads SEHNR; CDR2 reads FQNEAQ (reference sequence). This CDR3 is built from 14 residues. V shed 1 base and J shed 5 bases, with 8 bases lying between them. Here the CDR3 DNA reads TGTGCCAGCAGCTTAGGTACAGGGAATGAAAAACTGTTTTTT. Its protein is CASSLGTGNEKLFF.

This sequence joins TRBV15 and TRBJ1-1; D unresolved. Trimming removed 0 bases from V and 0 bases from J, with 20 bases in between. In germline, CDR1 is LNHNV, CDR2 YYDKDF (reference sequence). The CDR3 runs 19 residues. The CDR3 region is CATSRDSASGRYMNTEAFF. DNA for the CDR3: TGTGCCACCAGCAGAGATTCGGCCAGCGGGCGCTACATGAACACTGAAGCTTTCTTT.

This chain links TRBV3-1 (or the pseudogene TRBV3-2) with TRBJ2-4; no clear D gene. Germline V gene data show CDR1 as LGHDT and CDR2 as YNNKEL (reference sequence). This CDR3 has 14 residues. Trimming left V 0 bases short and J 5 bases short, with 8 bases between. CDR3 sequence (DNA): TGTGCCAGCAGCCAAGAATCTTGGGAAAACATTCAGTACTTC. Translated: CASSQESWENIQYF.

The chain links TRBV5-4 to TRBJ2-1, with 14 bases lining up with TRBD2. The CDR3 contains 14 residues. CDR1 is SGHNT and CDR2 is YYREEE in the germline V gene (reference sequence). Losses at the gene ends were 4 bases for V and 6 bases for J; bases not matched to a gene: 0. The CDR3, as DNA: TGTGCCAGCAGCGGGACTAGCGGGGGCAATGAGCAGTTCTTC. This sequence encodes CASSGTSGGNEQFF.

The rearrangement links TRBV7-2 to TRBJ1-6, with a possible D match to TRBD1 (5 bases). This CDR3 is 15 amino acids long. CDR1 is SGHTA, CDR2 FQGNSA, per germline. V dropped 5 bases and J dropped 4 bases, with 12 bases sitting between them. CDR3 residues: CASSPGDRYNSPLHF. The CDR3, as DNA: TGTGCCAGCAGCCCGGGGGACCGTTATAATTCACCCCTCCACTTT.

The chain has TRBV18 and TRBJ2-3; D is possibly TRBD1 (6 bases). The CDR3 runs to 14 residues. Between the trimmed V and J ends, which lost 4 bases and 3 bases, there was a span of 11 bases. CDR1 KGHSH and CDR2 LQKENI come from the germline V gene. The CDR3 nucleotides read TGTGCCAGCTCACGACCAGGGGCTACAGATACGCAGTATTTT. Protein sequence: CASSRPGATDTQYF.

The V gene is TRBV2, the J gene TRBJ1-5, with TRBD1 as a possible D gene (6 bases). Germline-derived CDR1 and CDR2 are SNHLY and FYNNEI. V gave up 3 bases and J gave up 0 bases, with 15 bases separating them. The CDR3 has 17 amino acids. CDR3 amino acids: CASSERVGGYSNQPQHF. The CDR3 bases are TGTGCCAGCAGTGAGAGGGTAGGGGGGTATAGCAATCAGCCCCAGCATTTT.

The rearrangement uses TRBV6-5 and TRBJ1-2, with TRBD1 matching over 7 bases. V was pared by 4 bases and J by 6 bases, with 11 bases of the junction left unmatched. The CDR3 totals 15 residues. Germline V lookup: CDR1 MNHEY, CDR2 SVGAGI. In DNA form, the CDR3 reads TGTGCCAGCAGTTGGACAATACAGGGGAAGAATGGCTACACCTTC. This codes for CASSWTIQGKNGYTF.

This chain uses TRBV29-1 with TRBJ2-4; the D is unclear. Germline assignment: CDR1 SQVTM and CDR2 ANQGSEA. This CDR3 spans 13 amino acids. Trimming took off 7 bases at V and 8 bases at J, with 18 bases between the two ends. CDR3 DNA: TGCAGCGCTCCGGGCCTTGTGGACGACATTCAGTACTTC. It translates to CSAPGLVDDIQYF.

This chain joins TRBV15 and TRBJ1-1; D call uncertain. The CDR3 length is 14 residues. CDR1 LNHNV and CDR2 YYDKDF come from the germline V gene (reference sequence). Trimming removed 3 bases from V and 4 bases from J, with 12 bases in between. This CDR3 is CATSSKKLVTEAFF. The CDR3 coding sequence is TGTGCCACCAGCAGTAAAAAGTTGGTCACTGAAGCTTTCTTT.

To note about this clone: This CDR3 is also generated by other DNA sequences in the sample. CDR3 nucleotide sequence: TGTGCCAGCGAGGGGTATCAAGAGACCCAGTACTTC. Protein sequence: CASEGYQETQYF. The J gene is TRBJ2-5, the V gene TRBV2; the D call may be TRBD1 or TRBD2 (5 bases each). V lost 8 bases and J 2 bases, leaving 9 bases between the germline ends. This CDR3 spans 12 amino acids. The germline V gene encodes CDR1 SNHLY and CDR2 FYNNEI.

This clone came up once. The chain uses TRBV29-1 and TRBJ2-1, with 10 bases matching TRBD2. Germline trimming cut 6 bases from V and 8 bases from J; bases unmatched to any gene: 10. This CDR3 is built from 14 residues. Germline V gene lookup returns CDR1 SQVTM and CDR2 ANQGSEA. The CDR3 loop is CSVTGLAQGYEQFF. CDR3 nucleotides: TGCAGCGTCACGGGACTAGCGCAGGGCTATGAGCAGTTCTTC.

The chain has TRBV30 and TRBJ1-1; D gene uncertain. The CDR3 covers 13 residues. V lost 2 bases, J lost 3 bases, and 10 bases lay in between. Germline V gene lookup returns CDR1 GTSNPN and CDR2 SVGIG (reference sequence). The CDR3 DNA follows: TGTGCCTGGAGTCGTACCCTTTACACTGAAGCTTTCTTT. Its protein is CAWSRTLYTEAFF.

The CDR3 here is CASSFRTNQGVITYEQYF. CDR3 sequence (DNA): TGTGCCAGCAGCTTTAGAACGAATCAGGGGGTGATTACCTACGAGCAGTACTTC. The chain has TRBV7-2 and TRBJ2-7; 7 nucleotides align to TRBD1. In germline, CDR1 is SGHTA, CDR2 FQGNSA. This CDR3 has 18 residues. J was trimmed by 2 bases and V by 3 bases; bases with no gene match: 16.

The V gene is TRBV6-6, the J gene TRBJ1-6; TRBD1 agrees at 7 bases. The V segment lost 5 bases and the J segment 0 bases; nucleotides outside the gene matches: 7. The germline V gene has CDR1 MNHNY and CDR2 SVGAGI (reference sequence). The CDR3 runs 17 residues. CDR3 coding DNA: TGTGCCAGCAGTCTTACAGGGGCGAGCTCCTATAATTCACCCCTCCACTTT. It is translated as CASSLTGASSYNSPLHF.